This paragraph covers one T cell receptor beta chain sequence. The junction had 8 bases not matched to a gene; V was cut back by 4 bases and J by 4 bases. The CDR3 covers 16 residues. Germline values: CDR1 SGHTA, CDR2 FQGNSA. The method was immunoSEQ multiplex PCR; TCRdb's version includes in-frame clones alone and lacks a portion of them. The profile shows 68,000 or so clones, about 92% of them singletons. The data derive from a study of T cell changes during pregnancy in multiple sclerosis. This TCR was sampled from a female donor in good health, enrolled as a control in a pregnancy study. The V gene is TRBV7-2, the J gene TRBJ1-4, with 8 bases aligning to TRBD1. The material was peripheral blood, obtained in the second trimester of pregnancy. The DNA of the CDR3 is TGTGCCAGCAGCTGGATATCAGGGGGCCGTAATGAAAAACTGTTTTTT. Translated: CASSWISGGRNEKLFF.